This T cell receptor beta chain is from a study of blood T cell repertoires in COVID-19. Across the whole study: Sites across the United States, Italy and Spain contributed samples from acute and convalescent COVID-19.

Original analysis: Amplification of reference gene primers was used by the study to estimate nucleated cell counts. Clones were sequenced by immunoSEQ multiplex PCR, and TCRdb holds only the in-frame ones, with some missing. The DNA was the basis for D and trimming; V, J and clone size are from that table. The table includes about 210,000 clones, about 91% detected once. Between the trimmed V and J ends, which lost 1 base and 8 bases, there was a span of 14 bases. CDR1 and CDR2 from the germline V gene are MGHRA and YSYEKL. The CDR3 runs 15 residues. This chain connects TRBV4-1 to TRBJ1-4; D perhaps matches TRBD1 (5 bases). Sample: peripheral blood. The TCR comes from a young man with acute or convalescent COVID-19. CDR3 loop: CASSQAQTVPEKLFF. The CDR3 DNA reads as TGCGCCAGCAGCCAAGCCCAGACAGTTCCAGAAAAACTGTTTTTT.